The 17 T cell receptor beta chains presented below share a single source sample, sequenced in a study of blood T cell repertoires in COVID-19. Here immunoSEQ multiplex PCR was the method, and the copy in TCRdb shows in-frame clones only, minus some. Among tens of thousands of clones listed, about 86% were seen once. The sample comprised peripheral blood. Every receptor here comes from a human donor in a cohort sampled during active COVID-19.

The genes are TRBV6-4 and TRBJ1-2; TRBD1 agrees at 8 bases. CDR1 is MRHNA and CDR2 is SNTAGT in the germline V gene. Trimming removed 6 bases from V and 4 bases from J; junction bases left unmatched: 7. The CDR3 has 14 residues. The CDR3 region has the DNA TGTGCCAGCAGCGCAGGACAGGGCGGCTATGGCTACACCTTC. This gives the protein CASSAGQGGYGYTF.

There are a few counts of this clone. The gene calls are TRBV7-2 and TRBJ2-2, with 9 nucleotides matching TRBD2. CDR1 is SGHTA and CDR2 is FQGNSA in the germline V gene. J lost 7 bases, V lost 3 bases, and 6 bases had no gene match. The CDR3 loop spans 15 amino acids. The DNA of the CDR3 is TGTGCCAGCAGCTTTAGCGGGAGCGTGATCGGGGAGCTGTTTTTT. This codes for CASSFSGSVIGELFF.

This rearrangement joins TRBV13 to TRBJ2-3; D perhaps matches TRBD2 (6 bases). The CDR3 runs to 17 residues. The ends were cut back, 2 bases at V and 2 bases at J, with 17 bases in the middle. Germline values: CDR1 PRHDT, CDR2 FYEKMQ (reference sequence). The CDR3 loop is CASSLIGGTNPTDTQYF. CDR3 coding DNA: TGTGCCAGCAGCTTAATCGGCGGGACGAACCCCACAGATACGCAGTATTTT.

This chain's CDR3 is CASSLTGGTDTQYF. The CDR3 DNA reads as TGTGCCAGCAGCTTAACAGGGGGCACAGATACGCAGTATTTT. V and J are TRBV7-2 and TRBJ2-3, with TRBD1 identical over 7 bases. Germline V gene data show CDR1 as SGHTA and CDR2 as FQGNSA. This CDR3 region has 14 residues. V lost 2 bases, J lost 1 base, and 0 bases stayed unmatched.

The rearrangement links TRBV7-2 to TRBJ2-6; unclear D gene. Germline V gene sequence: CDR1 SGHTA, CDR2 FQGNSA. Trimming took 3 bases from V and 0 from J, leaving 6 bases between them. The CDR3 length is 15 residues. The DNA for the CDR3 is TGTGCCAGCAGCTTTAGCCGCTCTGGGGCCAACGTCCTGACTTTC. It translates to CASSFSRSGANVLTF.

The chain couples TRBV2 to TRBJ2-7, with D perhaps TRBD2 (5 bases). CDR3 length: 13 residues. The V and J ends lost 7 bases and 2 bases respectively, with 12 bases between them. Germline assignment: CDR1 SNHLY and CDR2 FYNNEI. The chain's CDR3 is CASNRGPTYEQYF. The CDR3, as DNA: TGTGCCAGCAATCGCGGGCCCACCTACGAGCAGTACTTC.

The chain joins TRBV28 to TRBJ2-1, with D uncertain. Germline CDR1 MDHEN, CDR2 SYDVKM. The V gene lost 6 bases and the J gene lost 10 bases, with 10 bases spanning the gap. The CDR3 is 11 residues long. CDR3 protein: CASSLAGEQFF. CDR3 coding DNA: TGTGCCAGCAGCTTAGCCGGGGAGCAGTTCTTC.

The gene calls are TRBV9 and TRBJ1-1; D is possibly TRBD1 (5 bases). V dropped 0 bases and J dropped 6 bases, with 12 bases sitting between them. Germline assignment: CDR1 SGDLS and CDR2 YYNGEE. The CDR3 is 14 amino acids. The CDR3 protein is CASSVGQGFAEAFF. In nucleotides, the CDR3 is TGTGCCAGCAGCGTAGGGCAGGGTTTCGCTGAAGCTTTCTTT. The full variable domain, completed using reference TRBV9 and TRBJ1-1, is DSGVTQTPKHLITATGQRVTLRCSPRSGDLSVYWYQQSLDQGLQFLIQYYNGEERAKGNILERFSAQQFPDLHSELNLSSLELGDSALYFCASSVGQGFAEAFFGQGTRLTVV.

In its sample, this clone was seen once. This chain links TRBV28 with TRBJ2-3, with D tentatively TRBD2 (5 bases). With 3 bases removed from V and 5 bases from J, the gap between germline ends came to 15 bases. The CDR3 loop spans 15 amino acids. Per the germline V gene, CDR1 is MDHEN and CDR2 is SYDVKM. The CDR3 region has the DNA TGTGCCAGCAGTTTGGACGTCGAGGGTGGAGATACGCAGTATTTT. Translated, it gives CASSLDVEGGDTQYF. Full variable domain (missing parts from reference TRBV28 and TRBJ2-3): DVKVTQSSRYLVKRTGEKVFLECVQDMDHENMFWYRQDPGLGLRLIYFSYDVKMKEKGDIPEGYSVSREKKERFSLILESASTNQTSMYLCASSLDVEGGDTQYFGPGTRLTVL.

The J gene is TRBJ1-2, the V gene TRBV12-3 or TRBV12-4; TRBD1 matches 7 bases. V shed 6 bases, J shed 4 bases, and the junction held 5 bases outside the gene matches. The CDR3 runs to 13 residues. CDR3 in DNA: TGTGCCAGCAGCGGGGACAGCCCCTATGGCTACACCTTC. It translates to CASSGDSPYGYTF.

V is TRBV28 and J is TRBJ1-2, with 7 bases aligning to TRBD1. Germline values: CDR1 MDHEN, CDR2 SYDVKM. The CDR3 has 15 residues. The V gene end was trimmed by 5 bases and the J gene end by 2 bases; junction bases not matched to a gene: 8. CDR3 bases: TGTGCCAGCAGTCCCTGGACAGGATGGAACTATGGCTACACCTTC. It specifies CASSPWTGWNYGYTF.

The chain joins TRBV4-2 to TRBJ2-1; TRBD1 aligns across 10 bases. The CDR3 consists of 15 residues. The germline V gene encodes CDR1 LGHNA and CDR2 YNFKEQ. V shed 4 bases, J shed 5 bases, and the junction held 5 bases outside the gene matches. This CDR3 reads CASSPGTGVDNEQFF. The CDR3 region has the DNA TGTGCCAGCAGCCCCGGGACAGGGGTTGACAATGAGCAGTTCTTC.

CDR3 residues: CASSQVQYEQYF. In DNA form, the CDR3 reads TGTGCCAGCAGCCAAGTACAGTACGAGCAGTACTTC. The V and J genes are TRBV3-1 (or the pseudogene TRBV3-2) and TRBJ2-7, with no clear D. Germline CDR1 is LGHDT and CDR2 is YNNKEL (reference sequence). V was trimmed by 1 base and J by 4 bases, leaving 5 bases between them. The CDR3 runs 12 residues.

The chain links TRBV24-1 to TRBJ2-7, with a weak D call TRBD1 (6 bases). Germline V gene sequence: CDR1 KGHDR, CDR2 SFDVKD. There are 14 residues in the CDR3. V was clipped by 4 bases and J by 5 bases, with 14 bases between them. The chain's CDR3 is CATSERAGVNEQYF. As DNA, the CDR3 is TGTGCCACCAGTGAAAGGGCAGGGGTAAACGAGCAGTACTTC.

CDR3 residues: CASSQTGPGSYNSPLHF. In nucleotides, the CDR3 is TGTGCCAGCAGCCAGACAGGGCCCGGCTCCTATAATTCACCCCTCCACTTT. The J gene is TRBJ1-6, the V gene TRBV3-1 (or the pseudogene TRBV3-2); 7 bases agree with TRBD1. The CDR3 has 17 residues. V lost 3 bases and J lost 0; bases outside the gene matches: 5. Germline V gene data show CDR1 as LGHDT and CDR2 as YNNKEL (reference sequence).

V usage is TRBV24-1 and J usage is TRBJ2-5; possibly TRBD2 for D (5 bases). Germline assignment: CDR1 KGHDR and CDR2 SFDVKD. V was pared by 5 bases and J by 6 bases, with 12 bases between. The CDR3 extends over 13 amino acids. CDR3 in DNA: TGTGCCACCAGTGGTGGGAGCATCCAGACCCAGTACTTC. It encodes CATSGGSIQTQYF.

V and J are TRBV27 and TRBJ2-7; TRBD1 aligns across 11 bases. This CDR3 spans 16 amino acids. V trimming: 3 bases; J trimming: 0 bases; junction bases outside the gene matches: 4. From germline, CDR1 is MNHEY and CDR2 SMNVEV (reference sequence). As DNA, the CDR3 is TGTGCCAGCAGTTTGTCCGGGACAGGGGGCTCCTACGAGCAGTACTTC. Translating gives CASSLSGTGGSYEQYF.